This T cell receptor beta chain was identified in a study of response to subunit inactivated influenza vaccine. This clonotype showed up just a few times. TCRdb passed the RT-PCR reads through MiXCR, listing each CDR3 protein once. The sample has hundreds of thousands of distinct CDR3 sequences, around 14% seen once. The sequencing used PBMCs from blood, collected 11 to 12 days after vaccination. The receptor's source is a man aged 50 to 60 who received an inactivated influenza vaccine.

In DNA form, the CDR3 reads TGTGCCAGCAGACGGGACCTTCCGAGCGAGGATACGCAGTATTTT. Translating gives CASRRDLPSEDTQYF. The chain combines TRBV28 with TRBJ2-3; D assignment may be TRBD1 or TRBD2 (5 bases each). The V gene lost 6 bases and the J gene lost 6 bases, with 19 bases spanning the gap. CDR3 length: 15 residues. CDR1 and CDR2 from the germline V gene are MDHEN and SYDVKM.